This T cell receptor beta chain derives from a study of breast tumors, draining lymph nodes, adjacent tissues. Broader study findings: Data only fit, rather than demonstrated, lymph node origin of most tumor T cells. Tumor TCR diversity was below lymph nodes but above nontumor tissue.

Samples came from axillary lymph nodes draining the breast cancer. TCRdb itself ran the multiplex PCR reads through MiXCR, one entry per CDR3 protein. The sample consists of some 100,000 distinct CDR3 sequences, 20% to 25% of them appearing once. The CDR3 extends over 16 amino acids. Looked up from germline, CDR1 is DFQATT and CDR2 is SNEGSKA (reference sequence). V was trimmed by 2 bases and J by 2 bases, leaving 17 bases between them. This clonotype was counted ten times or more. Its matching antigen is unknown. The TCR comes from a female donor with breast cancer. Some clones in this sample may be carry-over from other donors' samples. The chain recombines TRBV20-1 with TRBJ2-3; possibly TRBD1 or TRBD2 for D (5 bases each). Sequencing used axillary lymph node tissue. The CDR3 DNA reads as TGCAGTGCTAGATGGGACCAATCGTACTTCACAGATACGCAGTATTTT. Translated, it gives CSARWDQSYFTDTQYF.